The source of this T cell receptor (beta chain) is a study of cytomegalovirus exposure and HLA in healthy donors (TCRdb year 2017). For the study in its entirety: In an earlier analysis of under 600 of the donors, around 300 Gb of sequence data and 117 million unique TCR beta sequences from 180 million or so T cells were reported. To study patterns of TCR occurrence, a later analysis re-analyzed previously published TCR beta repertoires from several hundred donors and added high-resolution HLA genotyping. The study aimed to test whether signatures of past pathogen exposure could be identified by cataloging public T cell receptors. Alongside the repertoire data, information on donor age, sex, ethnicity and CMV serostatus was compiled. Class I and class II HLA loci were covered by the typing at four-digit resolution. On average, roughly 240,000 unique TCR beta nucleotide sequences were sequenced per donor among roughly 430 genotyped donors of the cohort, with around 19% of those sequences being non-productive. Of the approximately 400 genotyped donors, approximately 80% were placed in the genetic ancestry cluster associated with self-reported Caucasian donors. To predict cytomegalovirus infection status, the study brought together high-throughput TCR immunosequencing, statistical association of individual TCRs with disease status, and machine learning. An early release covering over 500 HLA-typed donors comprised 300 to 350 gigabases of sequencing data and 85 million to 100 million unique TCR sequences. Rather than using new phenotypic data, the later analysis identified candidate immune exposures from TCR beta sequences and from how often those sequences occurred across donors. Four to six DR-DQ haplotypes were handled as single units for association and clustering, since linkage in the cohort was strong. In a later genetic analysis, genome-wide SNP genotypes for about 55% of the roughly 670 donors were used, and that subset was treated as a discovery cohort. The number of typed donors differed by locus: roughly 629-630 for A, B, C, DRB1 and DQB1; roughly 510 for DQA1; 600 to 610 for DPA1; and some 470 for DPB1. An earlier analysis of around 580 of the donors used high-throughput TCR beta sequencing to judge whether each TCR beta V gene segment behaved as functional or pseudogenic. Along with the roughly 710-subject first cohort, a separate validation cohort of over a hundred different subjects was used. Using immunosequencing, the study profiled T cell repertoires from 640 or so subjects and related those repertoires to cytomegalovirus serostatus. Every repertoire in the discovery cohort had been generated on one and the same sequencing platform.

In total, roughly 670 healthy bone marrow donors made up the cohort. Cohort members were all nominally healthy when sampled, although unrecorded immune exposures were likely present. The donor was CMV seronegative and was included in the group of several hundred seronegative cohort members. Each donor provided a peripheral blood sample, and peripheral blood mononuclear cells were used for TCR beta sequencing. The Qiagen DNeasy Blood Extraction Kit was used to extract genomic DNA from the blood cell samples. The method was the immunoSEQ multiplex PCR assay. For the multiplex PCR, a mixture combining 60 forward primers for TCR Vbeta segments and 13 reverse primers for TCR Jbeta segments was used. Amplification of the CDR3 region of rearranged TCR beta genes was performed with a multiplex PCR assay on genomic DNA. On the Illumina HiSeq System, the amplified TCR beta libraries were sequenced as 87-base-pair reads. Processing in the source paper ran as follows. Across the 670 or so repertoires, a later analysis counted approximately 83 million unique TCR beta chains, roughly 11 million of which were shared by at least two donors. Raw reads were error-corrected and collapsed into unique sequences with a nearest-neighbor algorithm that merged closely related sequences to remove PCR and sequencing errors. CDR3 sequences were aligned to IMGT reference sequences to assign V, D and J gene segments. Each retained sequence needed at least a six-nucleotide match to both a V gene segment and a J gene segment. A rearrangement counted as productive if the CDR3 had no stop codons and remained in frame with V and J, and every other rearrangement counted as non-productive. Following IMGT convention, CDR3 was defined as the stretch from the second conserved V-encoded cysteine up to the conserved J-encoded phenylalanine. The earlier analysis of 550 to 650 of the donors excluded any sequence lacking an unambiguous match to a single V gene segment. An earlier analysis of fewer than 650 of the donors classified V segments as functional when productive rearrangements were above 56.7% and as segregating when the standard deviation between donors was above 5%. A statistical classification framework was built for diagnosing cytomegalovirus status from the catalog of TCR beta chain sequences. V and J gene assignment, in a later analysis, came from comparing TCR nucleotide sequences with IMGT/GENE-DB human TR gene sequences. The TCRdist pipeline was used in a later analysis to assign CDR3 sequences and most-parsimonious VDJ recombination scenarios. In a later analysis, every TCR beta chain was defined by the combination of its CDR3 amino acid sequence and its V-gene family, and reads without a unique V-gene family were dropped. A later analysis removed several hundred highly shared, low-generation-probability nucleotide sequences to deal with suspected cross-contamination and a sequencing artifact. In a later analysis, a clonal expansion index was calculated for each public chain from normalized within-repertoire ranks of inferred template counts. In a later analysis, generation probabilities were computed using a VDJ recombination model fitted to out-of-frame rearrangements, and the results were checked against IGoR. Hypergeometric tests were used in a later analysis to score TCR-TCR, TCR-HLA and TCR-CMV co-occurrence, with a repertoire-size bias correction applied to the TCR pairs. In a later analysis, false discovery rates were estimated by permuting HLA or CMV assignments 20 times. In a later analysis, co-occurring TCRs were grouped with DBSCAN, and TCRdist sequence similarity was added when clustering was performed within HLA-allele-positive subsets. Repertoires with fewer than 30,000 or more than 120,000 public chains, plus five repertoires with anomalous nucleotide sharing, were excluded from co-occurrence clustering. In TCRdb, the immuneACCESS table is reduced to in-frame sequences with V and J assigned. These tables do not hold every clone; where another copy was compared, an unresolved V gene accounts for under half, and the others remain unexplained. D and trimming come from the DNA, and the V and J calls and clone size come from that table. Recorded for this sample are some 130,000 clones; over 60% of them occurred a single time. The leading ten clones occupy roughly 3% of the sample.

Only one count was recorded for this clone. Which antigen it targets is not known. Within one base of it there is no much larger clone, and no base qualities were kept. The investigation overall reported the following: In a later analysis, most CMV-associated TCR beta chains were found to appear HLA-restricted, with HLA associations seemingly driven largely by CMV exposure. A further reported finding was that TCR beta sequences accurately predicted the HLA-A and HLA-B alleles for most subjects in the first cohort. Because counts were too low, some 17 rarely observed V segments, including chromosome 9 orphons, were excluded from the earlier analysis of some 540 of the donors. Specific HLA alleles were associated with around 18,000 TCR beta sequences at a false discovery rate of 0.05 in a later analysis. The authors suggested that the approach could potentially be generalized to other disease states and immunological phenotypes. The classifier was reported to diagnose cytomegalovirus status with high specificity and sensitivity in both the original cohort and the validation cohort. An association between a missense DCLRE1C variant and V-gene and J-gene trimming of TCR beta chains was found in a later genetic analysis and replicated in an independent cohort. A few of the identified cytomegalovirus-associated TCR beta chains were confirmed in vitro to be specific for cytomegalovirus antigens. In a later genetic analysis, fewer N-insertions in productive TCRs were reported among donors in an Asian-associated ancestry cluster than the approximately 710-donor mean. HLA typing was unavailable for some donors at each locus, so association tests used only the typed subset. Several of the top co-occurrence clusters appeared to be linked to parvovirus B19, influenza, CMV and Epstein-Barr virus, according to a later analysis. A total of 164 TCR beta chains were listed by the study as associated with cytomegalovirus. Linkage disequilibrium might explain the correlated functional status among segregating V segments, but an unknown experimental factor could not be ruled out. When HLA alleles, especially DR and DQ, strongly co-occurred, TCR associations were difficult to assign to individual alleles. Some IMGT-functional V segments, including TRBV6-2 and TRBV6-3, could not be distinguished by the 87-base-pair reads and were therefore excluded. Across donors, most TCR sequences were observed very rarely, whereas some public TCRs were present in many individuals. Presence/absence analyses assumed roughly uniform sequencing depth across donors, an assumption that may not hold. According to a later analysis, TCR association rates differed among HLA loci, with DRB1 alleles showing the most associated TCRs and HLA-C alleles showing the fewest. In a later analysis, HLA-associated TCR beta chains were found to be more clonally expanded and to have lower generation probabilities than equally common non-associated chains. A cluster of highly shared sequence variants was judged likely to represent a technical artifact of the sequencing pipeline. The only immune exposure information available for the cohort was CMV serostatus. This cohort had only TCR beta chains sequenced, and the lack of alpha or paired-chain data limited which features could be detected. An earlier analysis of 587 of the donors showed that most TCR beta V segments appeared in productive rearrangements either about 87% or about 30% of the time, which broadly matched IMGT annotations.

The CDR3 has 16 amino acids, counting the end cysteine and phenylalanine. The retained sequence is limited to the CDR3, 48 bases, with the frame set at the first base. CDR1 and CDR2 are drawn from the germline V gene: SGHTA, FQGNSA. At the junction V is shortened by 4 bases and J by 0 bases, with 12 bases in between. This sequence uses TRBV7-2 and TRBJ2-2; 6 matching bases give a weak D call of TRBD2. This TCR came from a man in his forties or fifties in good health and CMV-seronegative. The sample comprised PBMCs. The CDR3 protein sequence reads: CASSWGDRPNTGELFF. DNA sequence: TGTGCCAGCAGCTGGGGGGATAGGCCGAACACCGGGGAGCTGTTTTTT.